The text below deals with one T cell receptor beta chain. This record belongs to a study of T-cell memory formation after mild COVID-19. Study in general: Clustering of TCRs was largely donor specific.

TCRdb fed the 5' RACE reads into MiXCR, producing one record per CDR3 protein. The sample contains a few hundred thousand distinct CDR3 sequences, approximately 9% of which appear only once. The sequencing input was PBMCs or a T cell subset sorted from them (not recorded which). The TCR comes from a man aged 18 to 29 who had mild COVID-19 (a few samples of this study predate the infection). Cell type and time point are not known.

CDR3 nucleotide sequence: TGCGCCAGCAGCCAAGATCCCAGGGAAACTGAAGCTTTCTTT. This gives the protein CASSQDPRETEAFF. The chain recombines TRBV4-1 with TRBJ1-1, with TRBD1 as a possible D gene (5 bases). The CDR3 runs 14 residues. Germline V gives CDR1 MGHRA, CDR2 YSYEKL. Trimming pared 0 bases from V and 5 bases from J, leaving 10 bases between.